The clone carrying this T cell receptor (beta chain) was seen repeatedly, ten times or more. On the basis of clinical symptoms, serum thyroxine and TRAb, thyroid ultrasound and orbital computed tomography, diagnoses were made. Germline-derived CDR1 and CDR2 are LGHNA and YNFKEQ. Trimming took 0 bases from V and 4 from J, leaving 6 bases between them. CDR3 length equals 13 residues. This sample was included in a study of T cells in Graves' hyperthyroidism and ophthalmopathy. Amplification of TCR beta CDR3 regions was performed using RNA transcripts as template. HTBI primers were employed in a first-round RT-PCR of the TCR CDR3. TCRdb reprocessed the multiplex PCR reads with MiXCR, giving one entry per CDR3 protein. The table records a few hundred thousand distinct CDR3 sequences, 14% to 15% of them present only once.

This receptor was taken from a woman aged 25-40 years with Graves' hyperthyroidism. Sequenced sample: blood. The chain uses TRBV4-2 and TRBJ2-5, with D uncertain. DNA for the CDR3: TGTGCCAGCAGCCAAGACCGGCGAGAGACCCAGTACTTC. Translated: CASSQDRRETQYF.